The source of this T cell receptor beta chain is a study of blood T cell repertoires in COVID-19. CDR3 size: 15 residues. CDR1 is LGHNA, CDR2 YSLEER, per germline. V was cut by 4 bases and J by 5 bases, with 14 bases left in between. Methods used by the authors: Cell counts per sample came from amplifying reference gene primers. TCRdb's table, derived via immunoSEQ multiplex PCR, lists solely in-frame clones and lacks some. The V and J calls and clone size are taken from that table; D and trimming were inferred from the DNA. The table lists almost 90,000 clones, about 87% of them singletons. The J gene is TRBJ2-2, the V gene TRBV4-3; D perhaps matches TRBD1 (6 bases). The sequenced sample was peripheral blood. The source of this sequence is a man older than 75 with acute or convalescent COVID-19. The CDR3: CASSLQGRSTGELFF. CDR3 in DNA: TGCGCCAGCAGCCTCCAGGGGAGATCTACCGGGGAGCTGTTTTTT.